This T cell receptor beta chain originates from a study of cytomegalovirus exposure and HLA in healthy donors. General study points: Analysis was carried out at a later point, and it linked a missense DCLRE1C variant to TCR beta V- and J-gene trimming. TRBV6-2, TRBV6-3 and other indistinguishable V segments were excluded.

PCR employed 60 Vbeta and 13 Jbeta primers. In the original workflow: About 80 million unique TCR beta chains, roughly 11 million of them shared, were counted by a later analysis. TCRdb's copy holds only in-frame clones and misses some; the assay was immunoSEQ multiplex PCR. The D gene and trimming were derived from the DNA, and the V and J assignments and clone size from that table. The sample lists approximately 150,000 clones; roughly 70% were seen once. This CDR3 is built from 14 residues. Germline CDR1 and CDR2: SNHLY and FYNNEI. V was pared by 4 bases and J by 6 bases, with 6 bases of the junction left unmatched. On this clone: Its target is unknown.

The V call is TRBV2, the J call TRBJ2-1; 7 nucleotides agree with TRBD1. The sequenced material came from PBMCs. This receptor was identified in a woman aged 18-29 years in good health and CMV-seropositive. The CDR3: CASSANRGSNEQFF. The CDR3 DNA sequence: TGTGCCAGCAGTGCCAACAGGGGAAGCAATGAGCAGTTCTTC.